A selection of T cell receptor beta chains follows, all from one sample in a study of PD-1 blockade in classical Hodgkin lymphoma. Produced via immunoSEQ multiplex PCR; TCRdb's table is partial and in-frame only. The sample records tens of thousands of clones, 65% to 80% being singletons. The sample was CD4+ T cells from blood, taken at baseline. These receptors all stem from a human donor with classical Hodgkin lymphoma. Each CDR3 is given with its conserved first and last residue. A D gene is named only where the DNA matches it firmly. Clone size is stated in some rows and not others, as once, few, many or a class when expanded.

TRBD1 | TRBJ1-5 | NA | TRBV19 | 14 | TGTGCCAGTATGGAGGACAGGGACCATCAGCCCCAGCATTTT | CASMEDRDHQPQHF
TRBD1 | TRBJ1-2 | NA | TRBV30 | 14 | TGTGCCTGGGACAGGGAGGGGACTAACTATGGCTACACCTTC | CAWDREGTNYGYTF
NA | TRBJ2-1 | NA | TRBV30 | 13 | TGTGCCTGGAGTCGAAGCTTTCGGAATGAGCAGTTCTTC | CAWSRSFRNEQFF
NA | TRBJ2-3 | NA | TRBV6-5 | 14 | TGTGCCAGCAGTTATGAGACGGCCACAGATACGCAGTATTTT | CASSYETATDTQYF
TRBD1 | TRBJ1-1 | medium-sized | TRBV2 | 11 | TGTGCCAGCAGACAGGGGATTGAAGCTTTCTTT | CASRQGIEAFF
NA | TRBJ2-5 | NA | TRBV6-5 | 12 | TGTGCCAGCAGCCGGAGGGGGGAGACCCAGTACTTC | CASSRRGETQYF
TRBD1 | TRBJ2-5 | NA | TRBV30 | 15 | TGTGCCTGGGGGCAGGGGGCCAGGGACAGGGGGACCCAGTACTTC | CAWGQGARDRGTQYF
TRBD1 | TRBJ1-6 | NA | TRBV11-3 | 14 | TGTGCCAGCAGCCAGACAGGGGCTAATTCACCCCTCCACTTT | CASSQTGANSPLHF
TRBD2 | TRBJ2-3 | NA | TRBV30 | 15 | TGTGCCTTCGGGACGGGAGGGGCTAGCACAGATACGCAGTATTTT | CAFGTGGASTDTQYF
NA | TRBJ1-6 | NA | TRBV9 | 16 | TGTGCCAGCAGCGTAGCTCCGGGGGTGGGTAATTCACCCCTCCACTTT | CASSVAPGVGNSPLHF
NA | TRBJ2-5 | NA | TRBV5-1 | 16 | TGCGCCAGCAGCTCCGCCTTAGGACAGAGACAAGAGACCCAGTACTTC | CASSSALGQRQETQYF
TRBD1 | TRBJ1-2 | NA | TRBV20-1 | 11 | TGCAGTGGACAGGGGGTAGGAGGCTACACCTTC | CSGQGVGGYTF
NA | TRBJ2-3 | NA | TRBV6-6 | 16 | TGTGCCAGCAGTTACGGGACGGGGGGCCGCACAGATACGCAGTATTTT | CASSYGTGGRTDTQYF
NA | TRBJ1-1 | NA | TRBV19 | 15 | TGTGCCAGTAGTATGATAGGCCAGTTGAACACTGAAGCTTTCTTT | CASSMIGQLNTEAFF
NA | TRBJ1-6 | few | TRBV30 | 12 | TGTGCGGGACGGGCCTATAATTCACCCCTCCACTTT | CAGRAYNSPLHF
TRBD1 | TRBJ1-1 | NA | TRBV7-2 | 14 | TGTGCCAGCAGCTTTAAGGGGGCCGGAACTGAAGCTTTCTTT | CASSFKGAGTEAFF
NA | TRBJ1-1 | NA | TRBV7-8 | 14 | TGTGCCAGCAGCCTGCCCGATATGAACACTGAAGCTTTCTTT | CASSLPDMNTEAFF
TRBD1 | TRBJ2-5 | NA | TRBV7-9 | 17 | TGTGCCAGCAGCCCGGACAGGGGTAGTGTGAAGGGAGAGACCCAGTACTTC | CASSPDRGSVKGETQYF
TRBD2 | TRBJ2-3 | NA | TRBV6-5 | 15 | TGTGCCAGCAGTTCGAGCGGGGGCCGCACAGATACGCAGTATTTT | CASSSSGGRTDTQYF
NA | TRBJ2-7 | NA | TRBV5-3 | 16 | TGTGCCAGAAGATGGGACTTCTTAATTCTCTCCTACGAGCAGTACTTC | CARRWDFLILSYEQYF
TRBD2 | TRBJ2-1 | NA | TRBV11-2 | 12 | TGTGCCAGCAGCTGGGGGGGGAATGAGCAGTTCTTC | CASSWGGNEQFF
NA | TRBJ1-2 | NA | TRBV6-1 | 15 | TGTGCCAGCAGTTCATCCGGGGCAGTGGACTATGGCTACACCTTC | CASSSSGAVDYGYTF
TRBD1 | TRBJ1-2 | NA | TRBV30 | 13 | TGTGCCTGGGGGGACAGGGAAGACTATGGCTACACCTTC | CAWGDREDYGYTF
NA | TRBJ2-2 | NA | TRBV4-2 | 15 | TGTGCCAGCAGCCAAGCGTTCCCGGTCGCCGGGGAGCTGTTTTTT | CASSQAFPVAGELFF
NA | TRBJ1-2 | few | TRBV6-5 | 11 | TGTGCCAGCAGCAACGTTAGTGGCTACACCTTC | CASSNVSGYTF
NA | TRBJ2-2 | NA | TRBV7-3 | 15 | TGTGCCAGCAGCCCTAGGGATTTTAACACCGGGGAGCTGTTTTTT | CASSPRDFNTGELFF
NA | TRBJ2-7 | NA | TRBV5-1 | 13 | TGCGCCAGCAGCTTCGGGGTTGAGGACGAGCAGTACTTC | CASSFGVEDEQYF
TRBD2 | TRBJ2-1 | NA | TRBV2 | 16 | TGTGCCAGCAGTGCAACTAGCGGGGGGGGCAACAATGAGCAGTTCTTC | CASSATSGGGNNEQFF
TRBD2 | TRBJ2-3 | NA | TRBV29-1 | 12 | TGCAGCGGGGAGGGGTGGGGAGATACGCAGTATTTT | CSGEGWGDTQYF
TRBD2 | TRBJ2-6 | once | TRBV7-3 | 18 | TGTGCCAACCCGGGACTAGCGGGAGTAAGCTCTGGGGCCAACGTCCTGACTTTC | CANPGLAGVSSGANVLTF
NA | TRBJ2-7 | NA | TRBV4-1 | 16 | TGCGCCAGCAGCCAAGAGAGACAGGCTGGGGGCTACGAGCAGTACTTC | CASSQERQAGGYEQYF
NA | TRBJ2-7 | few | TRBV4-2 | 16 | TGTGCCAGCAGCCAAGAAATTCCCTCCTCTTTCTACGAGCAGTACTTC | CASSQEIPSSFYEQYF
NA | TRBJ1-1 | NA | TRBV28 | 15 | TGTGCCAGCAACCTCCGCGGACCTCAGAACACTGAAGCTTTCTTT | CASNLRGPQNTEAFF
TRBD1 | TRBJ2-5 | NA | TRBV5-1 | 14 | TGCGCCAGCAGCCCGACAGGGGGGGAAGAGACCCAGTACTTC | CASSPTGGEETQYF
NA | TRBJ1-5 | NA | TRBV11-2 | 15 | TGTGCCAGCAGCTTAGTCGGGAGAAGCAATCAGCCCCAGCATTTT | CASSLVGRSNQPQHF
NA | TRBJ2-3 | NA | TRBV4-3 | 12 | TGCGCCAGCAGCGGACTGAGAGATACGCAGTATTTT | CASSGLRDTQYF
NA | TRBJ1-2 | NA | TRBV2 | 12 | TGTGCCAGCAGTGTATGGGGGGGTGGCTACACCTTC | CASSVWGGGYTF
NA | TRBJ2-1 | NA | TRBV11-3 | 15 | TGTGCCAGCAGCCCCCGGTGGGGCTCCTACAATGAGCAGTTCTTC | CASSPRWGSYNEQFF
NA | TRBJ1-4 | NA | TRBV7-9 | 14 | TGTGCCAGCAACCTGGGGGGGGGACAAGAAAAACTGTTTTTT | CASNLGGGQEKLFF